Presented here are 7 T cell receptor beta chains from one specimen sequenced in a study of cytomegalovirus exposure and HLA in healthy donors. The primer mix had 60 Vbeta and 13 Jbeta primers. Assay: immunoSEQ multiplex PCR; the TCRdb copy retains only in-frame clones and omits some. The sample shows about 130,000 clones, about 80% of them seen only once. Material: PBMCs. Receptors were obtained from a woman aged 40 to 55 in good health and CMV-seropositive.

The chain is built from TRBV5-4 and TRBJ1-5; 9 nucleotides agree with TRBD1. V shed 3 bases and J 5 bases; nucleotides not matched to a gene: 9. The CDR3 has 16 amino acids. Germline V gene sequence: CDR1 SGHNT, CDR2 YYREEE (reference sequence). In DNA form, the CDR3 reads TGTGCCAGCAGCTACAATAAGGGACAGGGTGATCAGCCCCAGCATTTT. This translates into CASSYNKGQGDQPQHF. Complete variable domain (other parts from reference TRBV5-4 and TRBJ1-5): ETGVTQSPTHLIKTRGQQVTLRCSSQSGHNTVSWYQQALGQGPQFIFQYYREEENGRGNFPPRFSGLQFPNYSSELNVNALELDDSALYLCASSYNKGQGDQPQHFGDGTRLSIL.

The CDR3 loop is CASSLSGDYEQYF. Written as DNA, the CDR3 is TGCGCCAGCAGCTTGTCAGGGGACTACGAGCAGTACTTC. J is TRBJ2-7 and V is TRBV5-1, with D perhaps matching TRBD1 (6 bases). The CDR3 consists of 13 residues. V was cut by 1 base and J by 3 bases, with 8 bases left in between. Germline V gives CDR1 SGHRS, CDR2 YFSETQ.

The rearrangement links TRBV7-3 to TRBJ2-1, with 16 positions matching TRBD2. Germline loops: CDR1 SGHTA, CDR2 FQGTGA. Trimming cost V 1 base and J 10 bases; bases outside gene matches: 13. The CDR3 length is 19 residues. The CDR3 sequence is CASSLMPWGTSGRAGEQFF. CDR3 DNA: TGTGCCAGCAGCTTAATGCCGTGGGGGACTAGCGGGAGGGCCGGGGAGCAGTTCTTC.

The rearrangement links TRBV29-1 to TRBJ1-2, with TRBD1 matching 7 bases. CDR3 size: 13 residues. Germline V gives CDR1 SQVTM, CDR2 ANQGSEA. V lost 6 bases, J lost 7 bases, and 11 bases stayed unmatched. The CDR3 loop is CSVLISAGGGYTF. For the CDR3, the DNA is TGCAGCGTCCTTATTTCAGCAGGGGGTGGCTACACCTTC. The full variable domain, rest sourced from reference TRBV29-1 and TRBJ1-2, is SAVISQKPSRDICQRGTSLTIQCQVDSQVTMMFWYRQQPGQSLTLIATANQGSEATYESGFVIDKFPISRPNLTFSTLTVSNMSPEDSSIYLCSVLISAGGGYTFGSGTRLTVV.

The chain employs TRBV5-1 and TRBJ2-3; 11 bases line up with TRBD2. This CDR3 has 16 amino acids. CDR1 is SGHRS and CDR2 is YFSETQ in the germline V gene. V shed 4 bases, J shed 2 bases, and the junction held 6 bases outside the gene matches. The CDR3, as DNA: TGCGCCAGCAGCCCCATAGCGGGAGGGGCCACAGATACGCAGTATTTT. Translated, it gives CASSPIAGGATDTQYF.

This clone was seen only once. V is TRBV5-4 and J is TRBJ1-2, with D tentatively TRBD1 (5 bases). The ends were cut back, 3 bases at V and 0 bases at J, with 9 bases in the middle. Germline assignment: CDR1 SGHNT and CDR2 YYREEE (reference sequence). CDR3 size: 14 residues. The CDR3 nucleotides read TGTGCCAGCAGCTCGATGACAGCTAACTATGGCTACACCTTC. Translation gives CASSSMTANYGYTF. The full variable domain, its missing parts supplied by reference TRBV5-4 and TRBJ1-2, is ETGVTQSPTHLIKTRGQQVTLRCSSQSGHNTVSWYQQALGQGPQFIFQYYREEENGRGNFPPRFSGLQFPNYSSELNVNALELDDSALYLCASSSMTANYGYTFGSGTRLTVV.

V and J are TRBV9 and TRBJ2-1; tentative D call: TRBD2 (5 bases). CDR3 length: 12 residues. V dropped 3 bases and J dropped 10 bases, with 11 bases sitting between them. The germline V gene encodes CDR1 SGDLS and CDR2 YYNGEE. CDR3 in amino acids: CASSAGRGEQFF. CDR3 sequence (DNA): TGTGCCAGCAGCGCGGGCCGGGGAGAGCAGTTCTTC.